The entry that follows covers one TCR beta chain sequence. The specificity of this receptor is unknown. The record has no base qualities; no much larger clone is one base away. The data were taken from a study of T cell responses to AZD1222 COVID-19 vaccine (dated by TCRdb to 2020 to 2023). Regarding the complete study: A total of just over 230 trial participants underwent TCR sequencing, of whom around 210 had received two doses of AZD1222 and around 26 had received two doses of the MenACWY control vaccine. Trial participants were enrolled into age subgroups of 18-55, 56-69 and 70-plus years, which contained roughly 140, 27 and 60 TCR-sequenced participants, respectively. What the research found in general, with its limitations: Epitopes outside the regions mutated in the B.1.351 and B.1.1.7 variants were reportedly recognized by nearly half of the unique spike-specific TCRs. Spike-specific TCR breadth and depth rose significantly after two AZD1222 doses compared with day 0 and with MenACWY recipients. The 56-69-year group was small, and its depth increase did not reach significance, likely because of low power. Conclusions about previously exposed vaccinees were limited because only six or seven AZD1222 recipients were SARS-CoV-2 seropositive at baseline. Because no day 14 peak-response samples were available, the repertoires could be characterized only after the peak T cell response. Participants were mostly white British and included more females than males, and it was suggested by the authors that clonal diversity may have been underestimated. The whole spike protein was spanned by vaccine-associated CD4 TCRs, and dominant responses were seen in regions 160-218 and 743-854.

The time point label of this sample denotes: about 28 days (+/-7) after the second vaccine dose. AZD1222 recipients whose second dose came at about 4 weeks and those whose second dose came at about 12 weeks were combined into one group, since spike-specific TCR depth and breadth did not differ between the two schedules. The vaccinee samples were drawn from two UK trials, COV001 and COV002, one of which was a single-blind randomized controlled phase 2/3 trial testing AZD1222 (ChAdOx1 nCoV-19) in healthy adults. For TCRbeta chain sequencing, PBMC samples were collected from trial participants at day 0 and at day 28 after the second dose. The CDR3 regions of human TCRbeta chains were analyzed by immunosequencing. As for the original processing: TCRs in the repertoires were compared against a reference library of SARS-CoV-2-specific TCRs that had been generated with the MIRA antigen-specificity platform. Breadth was defined as the fraction of unique TCRs that were SARS-CoV-2-associated. Depth was defined as the fraction of total T cells that were SARS-CoV-2-associated. Using the MIRA data, every spike-specific TCR was mapped to the spike region that the TCR reacted to and assigned to either a CD4 or a CD8 class. Log10-transformed breadth and depth values were compared by one-way ANOVA with Sidak's multiple comparisons tests. TCRdb carries this immuneACCESS record with in-frame sequences only. Its versions omit some clonotypes, under half of them owing to an unresolved V gene in the studies checked, with the rest unexplained. For V, J and clone size, that table is used; D and trimming come from the DNA. Recorded for this sample are nearly 95,000 clones; 85% to 90% of them occurred a single time. The ten top clones hold under 3% of the sample.

This TCR derives from an adult who received the AZD1222 COVID-19 vaccine. Sequenced material: peripheral blood, taken 28 days after the second AZD1222 dose.

CDR3 sequence: CATSDAGSNEQFF. The DNA is as follows: TGTGCCACCAGTGACGCGGGGTCTAATGAGCAGTTCTTC. The chain is encoded by TRBV24-1 joined to TRBJ2-1; the D gene is possibly TRBD2, with 6 bases matching. At the junction V is shortened by 4 bases and J by 7 bases, with 10 bases in between. Spanning cysteine to phenylalanine, the CDR3 consists of 13 amino acids. Only CDR3 DNA is held: 39 bases, read in frame from base 1. Reading the germline V gene gives CDR1 KGHDR and CDR2 SFDVKD.